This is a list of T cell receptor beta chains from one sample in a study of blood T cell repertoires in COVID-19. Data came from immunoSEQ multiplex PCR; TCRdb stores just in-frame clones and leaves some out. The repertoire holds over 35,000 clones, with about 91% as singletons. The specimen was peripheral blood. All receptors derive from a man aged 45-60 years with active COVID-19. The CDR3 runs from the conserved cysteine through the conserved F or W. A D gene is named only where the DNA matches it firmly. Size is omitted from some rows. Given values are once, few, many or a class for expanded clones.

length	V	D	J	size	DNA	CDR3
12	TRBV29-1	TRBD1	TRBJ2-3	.	TGCAGCGCCCGCAGGGGGCAAGAGCCGCAGTATTTT	CSARRGQEPQYF
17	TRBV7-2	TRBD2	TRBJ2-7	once	TGTGCCAGCAGCTCCCCGATACCGGGACTAGCGAACTACGAGCAGTACTTC	CASSSPIPGLANYEQYF
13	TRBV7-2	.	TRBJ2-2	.	TGTGCCAGCAGCAGAGAGTTCGCCGGGGAGCTGTTTTTT	CASSREFAGELFF
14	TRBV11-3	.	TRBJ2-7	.	TGTGCCAGCAGCTTGGGGGGGACAGGCTACGAGCAGTACTTC	CASSLGGTGYEQYF
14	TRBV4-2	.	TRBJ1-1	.	TGTGCCAGCAGCCAAGATTTGGCGGGAACTGAAGCTTTCTTT	CASSQDLAGTEAFF
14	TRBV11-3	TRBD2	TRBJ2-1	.	TGTGCCAGCAGCCTCATGACTAGCTCTAATGAGCAGTTCTTC	CASSLMTSSNEQFF
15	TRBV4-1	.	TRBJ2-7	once	TGCGCCAGCAGCCCTGCAGGGTTTCAGACCTACGAGCAGTACTTC	CASSPAGFQTYEQYF
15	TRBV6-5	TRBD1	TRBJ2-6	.	TGTGCCAGCACCGGACAGGGGGCTGGGGCCAACGTCCTGACTTTC	CASTGQGAGANVLTF
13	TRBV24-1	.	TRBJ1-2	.	TGTGCCACCAGTGATTCAGAGGCGGAGGGCTACACCTTC	CATSDSEAEGYTF
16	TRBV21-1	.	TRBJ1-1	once	TGTGCCAGCAGCAAAGCGCCTGACACCTTGAACACTGAAGCTTTCTTT	CASSKAPDTLNTEAFF
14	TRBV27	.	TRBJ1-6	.	TGTGCCAGCAGTTTTTGGCAGGATAATTCACCCCTCCACTTT	CASSFWQDNSPLHF
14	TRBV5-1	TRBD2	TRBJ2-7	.	TGCGCCAGCAGCAAGGGACTAGCGGAATACGAGCAGTACTTC	CASSKGLAEYEQYF
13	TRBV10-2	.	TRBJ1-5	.	TGCGCCAGCAGTGAGTCGACTAATCAGCCCCAGCATTTT	CASSESTNQPQHF
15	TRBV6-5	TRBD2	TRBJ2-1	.	TGTGCCAGTTCAGGGGGGACTAGCGGGAAAAATGAGCAGTTCTTC	CASSGGTSGKNEQFF
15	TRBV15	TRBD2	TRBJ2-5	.	TGTGCCACCAGCGGGGGACTAGCGCACCAAGAGACCCAGTACTTC	CATSGGLAHQETQYF
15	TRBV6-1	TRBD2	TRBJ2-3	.	TGTGCCAGCAGTGAAATTAGCGGGAACACAGATACGCAGTATTTT	CASSEISGNTDTQYF
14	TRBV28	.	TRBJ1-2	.	TGTGCCAGCAAAAGGCAAGGGCAGGGCTATGGCTACACCTTC	CASKRQGQGYGYTF
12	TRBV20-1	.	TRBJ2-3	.	TGCAGTGCTAGTCAGTACACAGATACGCAGTATTTT	CSASQYTDTQYF